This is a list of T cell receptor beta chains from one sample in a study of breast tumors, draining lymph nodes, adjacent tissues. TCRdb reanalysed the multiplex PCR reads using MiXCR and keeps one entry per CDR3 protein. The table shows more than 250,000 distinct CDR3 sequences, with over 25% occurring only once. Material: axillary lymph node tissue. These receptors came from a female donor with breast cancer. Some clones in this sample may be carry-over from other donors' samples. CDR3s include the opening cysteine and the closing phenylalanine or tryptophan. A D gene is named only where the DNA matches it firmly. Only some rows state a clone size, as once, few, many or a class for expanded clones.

TGTGCCAGCAGTTTTAGTCCATCCCTCCACGAGCAGTACTTC,CASSFSPSLHEQYF,many,TRBJ2-7,TRBV6-5,-
TGTGCCAGCAGTTTAGAAGTTGAGGATTTCGACAATGAGCAGTTCTTC,CASSLEVEDFDNEQFF,many,TRBJ2-1,TRBV12-3/TRBV12-4,-
TGCGCCAGCAGCTTGGATGGGACAGGCAATGAGCAGTTCTTC,CASSLDGTGNEQFF,many,TRBJ2-1,TRBV5-1,TRBD1
TGTGCCAGCTCACCACTCCCGCAAGAGACCCAGTACTTC,CASSPLPQETQYF,few,TRBJ2-5,TRBV18,-
TGTGCCAGCAGTGAACAGGGTTCCGGGGAGCTGTTTTTT,CASSEQGSGELFF,-,TRBJ2-2,TRBV6-5,-
TGTGCCATCAGTGAGTCTCAGACCCCCTATGGCTACACCTTC,CAISESQTPYGYTF,many,TRBJ1-2,TRBV10-3,-
TGTGCCAGCAGTGTTCTAGCGGGAGGTTGGTACGAGCAGTACTTC,CASSVLAGGWYEQYF,many,TRBJ2-7,TRBV6-1,TRBD2
TGTGCCAGCTCACCATACACAGGCCAAGAGACCCAGTACTTC,CASSPYTGQETQYF,-,TRBJ2-5,TRBV18,-
TGTGCCAGTAGACCACAGGGTAAAGATACGCAGTATTTT,CASRPQGKDTQYF,many,TRBJ2-3,TRBV19,-
TGTGCCAGCGGTATGGGACTAGCCCTCGCTGAGCAGTTCTTC,CASGMGLALAEQFF,many,TRBJ2-1,TRBV7-8,TRBD2
TGTGCCTGGAGTACGCTGCATCGGGGGAGGTTGCAAGAGACCCAGTACTTC,CAWSTLHRGRLQETQYF,-,TRBJ2-5,TRBV30,-
TGTGCCGGCAGCCACAACACGGGACAGGGAACACTGTTTTTT,CAGSHNTGQGTLFF,-,TRBJ1-4,TRBV14,TRBD1
TGTGCCAGCAGCTTAGCGAGCCCCTACAATGAGCAGTTCTTC,CASSLASPYNEQFF,many,TRBJ2-1,TRBV7-8,-
TGTGCCAGCAGTTACGACAGTCCTAATGAAAAACTGTTTTTT,CASSYDSPNEKLFF,-,TRBJ1-4,TRBV6-2/TRBV6-3,-
TGTGCCAGCAGTCGGACTAGCGGGATGGAGTTTCCCGGGGAGCTGTTTTTT,CASSRTSGMEFPGELFF,many,TRBJ2-2,TRBV6-4,TRBD2